This T cell receptor beta chain came from a study of T cells in Graves' hyperthyroidism and ophthalmopathy. Study results and limitations: Blood also held most thyroid clonotypes expanded beyond 0.001.

RNA transcripts provided the source from which TCR beta CDR3 regions were amplified. An initial round of RT-PCR targeting the TCR CDR3 relied on the HTBI primer set. A single record per CDR3 protein comes from TCRdb applying MiXCR to the multiplex PCR reads. The sample has 500,000 to 750,000 distinct CDR3 sequences, roughly 46% seen once; the top ten hold about 8.3%. This clonotype was detected ten times or more. Its antigen remains unknown. Germline CDR1 DFQATT, CDR2 SNEGSKA (reference sequence). The V gene end was trimmed by 2 bases and the J gene end by 3 bases; junction bases not matched to a gene: 7. The CDR3 consists of 15 residues.

The sequence was collected from a woman in her late teens or twenties with Graves' hyperthyroidism. Sequencing was carried out using peripheral blood or thyroid tissue (not recorded which). The rearrangement joins TRBV20-1 to TRBJ1-3, with 7 bases matching TRBD1. CDR3 sequence reads: CSARSPRQGGNTIYF. CDR3 nucleotides: TGCAGTGCTAGAAGTCCGCGACAGGGTGGAAACACCATATATTTT.